These 2 T cell receptor beta chains originate from one sample sequenced in a study of technical replicates of blood from several donors. TCRdb keeps only in-frame clones here, not all; method: immunoSEQ multiplex PCR. Among roughly 56,000 clones listed, around 87% were seen once. The sequencing input was PBMCs. These receptors came from a human donor in good health. Some clones in this sample may be carry-over from other donors' samples.

This clone was found once. V gene TRBV30 combines with J gene TRBJ2-7; the D gene is possibly TRBD2 (6 bases). The germline gives CDR1 GTSNPN, CDR2 SVGIG (reference sequence). V was pared by 5 bases and J by 3 bases, with 11 bases between. There are 12 residues in the CDR3. The CDR3 DNA reads as TGTGCCTGGGGGGACTGGAACTACGAGCAGTACTTC. It codes for CAWGDWNYEQYF. Full variable domain (rest looked up from reference TRBV30 and TRBJ2-7): SQTIHQWPATLVQPVGSPLSLECTVEGTSNPNLYWYRQAAGRGLQLLFYSVGIGQISSEVPQNLSASRPQDRQFILSSKKLLLSDSGFYLCAWGDWNYEQYFGPGTRLTVT.

With respect to this clone: The same CDR3 also results from other DNA sequences found in this sample. V and J are TRBV7-8 and TRBJ2-2, with no clear D. CDR1 and CDR2 from the germline V gene are SGHVS and FQNEAQ. The CDR3 runs to 14 residues. V lost 4 bases and J lost 2, with 8 bases in between. CDR3 sequence (DNA): TGTGCCAGCAGCTCAACAAGAAACACCGGGGAGCTGTTTTTT. Encoded protein: CASSSTRNTGELFF.